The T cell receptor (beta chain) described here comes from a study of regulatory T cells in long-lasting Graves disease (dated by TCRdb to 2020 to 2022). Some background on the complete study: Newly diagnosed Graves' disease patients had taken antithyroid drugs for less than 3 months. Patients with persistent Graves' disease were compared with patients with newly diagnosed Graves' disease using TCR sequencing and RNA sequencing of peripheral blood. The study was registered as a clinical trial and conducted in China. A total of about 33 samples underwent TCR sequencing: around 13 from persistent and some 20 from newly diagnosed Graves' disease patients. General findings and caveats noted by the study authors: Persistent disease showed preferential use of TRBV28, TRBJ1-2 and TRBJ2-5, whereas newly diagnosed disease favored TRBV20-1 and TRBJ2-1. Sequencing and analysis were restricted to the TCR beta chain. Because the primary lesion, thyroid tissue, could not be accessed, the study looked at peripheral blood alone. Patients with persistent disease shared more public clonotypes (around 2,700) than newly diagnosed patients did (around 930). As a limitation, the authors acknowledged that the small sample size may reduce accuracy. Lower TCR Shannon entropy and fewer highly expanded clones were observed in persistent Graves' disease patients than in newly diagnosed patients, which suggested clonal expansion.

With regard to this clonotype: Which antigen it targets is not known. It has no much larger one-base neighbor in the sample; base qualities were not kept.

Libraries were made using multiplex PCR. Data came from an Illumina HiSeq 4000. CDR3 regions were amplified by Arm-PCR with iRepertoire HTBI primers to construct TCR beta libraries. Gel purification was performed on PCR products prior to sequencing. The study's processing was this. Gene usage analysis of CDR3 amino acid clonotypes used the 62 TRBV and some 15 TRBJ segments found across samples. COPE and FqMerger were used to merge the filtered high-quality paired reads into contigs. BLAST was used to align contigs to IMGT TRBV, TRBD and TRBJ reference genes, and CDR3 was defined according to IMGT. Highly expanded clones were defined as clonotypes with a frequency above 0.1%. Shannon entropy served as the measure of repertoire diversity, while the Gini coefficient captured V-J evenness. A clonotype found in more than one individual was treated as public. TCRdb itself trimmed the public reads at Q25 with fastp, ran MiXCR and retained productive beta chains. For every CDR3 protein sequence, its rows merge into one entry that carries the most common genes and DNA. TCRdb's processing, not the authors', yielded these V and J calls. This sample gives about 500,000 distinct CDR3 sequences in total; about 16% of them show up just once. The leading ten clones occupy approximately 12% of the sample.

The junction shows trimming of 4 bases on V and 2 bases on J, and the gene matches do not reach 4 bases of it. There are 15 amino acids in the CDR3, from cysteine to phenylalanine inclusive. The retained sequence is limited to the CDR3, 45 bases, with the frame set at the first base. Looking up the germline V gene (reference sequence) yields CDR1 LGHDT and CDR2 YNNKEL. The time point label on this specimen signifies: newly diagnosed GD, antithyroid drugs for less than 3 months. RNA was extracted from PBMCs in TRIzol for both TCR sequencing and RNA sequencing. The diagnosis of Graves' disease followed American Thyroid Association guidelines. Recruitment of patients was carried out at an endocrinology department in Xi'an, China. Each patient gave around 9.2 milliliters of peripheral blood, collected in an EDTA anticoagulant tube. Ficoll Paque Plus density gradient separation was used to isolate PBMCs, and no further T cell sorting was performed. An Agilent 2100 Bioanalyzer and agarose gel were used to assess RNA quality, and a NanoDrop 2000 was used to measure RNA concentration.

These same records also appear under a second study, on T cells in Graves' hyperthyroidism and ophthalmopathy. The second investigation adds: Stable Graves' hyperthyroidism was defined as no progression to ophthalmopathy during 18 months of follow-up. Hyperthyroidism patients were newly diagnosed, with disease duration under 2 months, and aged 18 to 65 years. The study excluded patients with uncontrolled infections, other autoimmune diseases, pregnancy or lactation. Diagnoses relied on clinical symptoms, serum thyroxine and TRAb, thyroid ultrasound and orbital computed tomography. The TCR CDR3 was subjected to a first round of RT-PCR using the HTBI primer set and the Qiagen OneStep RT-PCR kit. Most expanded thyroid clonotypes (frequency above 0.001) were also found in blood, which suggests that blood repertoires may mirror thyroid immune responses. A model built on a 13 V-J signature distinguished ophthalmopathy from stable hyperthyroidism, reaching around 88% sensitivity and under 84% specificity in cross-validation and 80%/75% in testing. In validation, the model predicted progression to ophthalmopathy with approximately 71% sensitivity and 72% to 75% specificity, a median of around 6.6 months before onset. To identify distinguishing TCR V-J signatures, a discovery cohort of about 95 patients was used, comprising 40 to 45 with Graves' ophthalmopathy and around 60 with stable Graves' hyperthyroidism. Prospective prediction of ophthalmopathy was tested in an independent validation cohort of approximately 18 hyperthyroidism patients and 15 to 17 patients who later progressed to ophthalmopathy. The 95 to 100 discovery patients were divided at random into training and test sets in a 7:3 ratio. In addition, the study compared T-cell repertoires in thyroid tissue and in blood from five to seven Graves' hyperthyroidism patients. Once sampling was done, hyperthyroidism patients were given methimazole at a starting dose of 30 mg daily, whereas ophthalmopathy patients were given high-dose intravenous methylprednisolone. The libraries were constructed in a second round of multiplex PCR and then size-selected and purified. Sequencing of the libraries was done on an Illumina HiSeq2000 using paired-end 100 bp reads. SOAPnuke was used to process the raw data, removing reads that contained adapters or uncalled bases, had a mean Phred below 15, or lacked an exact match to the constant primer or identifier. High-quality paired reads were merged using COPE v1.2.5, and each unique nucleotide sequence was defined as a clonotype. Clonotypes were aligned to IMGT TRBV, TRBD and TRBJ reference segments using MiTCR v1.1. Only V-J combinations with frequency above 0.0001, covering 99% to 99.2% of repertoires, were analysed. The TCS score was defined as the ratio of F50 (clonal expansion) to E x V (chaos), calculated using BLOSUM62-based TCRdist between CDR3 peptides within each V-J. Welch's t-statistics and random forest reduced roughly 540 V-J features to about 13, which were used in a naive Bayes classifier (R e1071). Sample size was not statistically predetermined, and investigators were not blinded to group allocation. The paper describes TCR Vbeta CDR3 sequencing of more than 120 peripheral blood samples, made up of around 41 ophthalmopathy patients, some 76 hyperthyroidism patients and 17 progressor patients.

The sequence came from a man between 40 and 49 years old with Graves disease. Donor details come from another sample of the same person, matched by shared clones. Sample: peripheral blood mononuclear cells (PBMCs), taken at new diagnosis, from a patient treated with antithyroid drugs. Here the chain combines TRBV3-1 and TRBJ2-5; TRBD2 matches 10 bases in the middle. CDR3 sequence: CASSRELAGQETQYF. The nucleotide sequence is TGTGCCAGCAGCCGGGAACTAGCGGGACAAGAGACCCAGTACTTC.